This entry describes one TCR beta chain. Only in-frame clones appear in the TCRdb table, and some are missing; sequencing was by immunoSEQ multiplex PCR. The repertoire consists of about 2,000 clones, with about 89% occurring once and the leading ten covering 4% to 5.5%. This sample was taken from a study of chemoradiotherapy in HPV16-positive cancers. V lost 0 bases, J lost 0 bases, and 6 bases stayed unmatched. Germline V gene lookup returns CDR1 SGHRS and CDR2 YFSETQ. The CDR3 contains 16 residues. The sample in question was tumor tissue, obtained from a patient who underwent chemoradiotherapy. The chain carries TRBV5-1 and TRBJ2-7, with 7 bases aligning to TRBD2. The TCR comes from a human donor with HPV-associated anogenital cancer. DNA of the CDR3: TGCGCCAGCAGCTTGGGACTAGCACAGAGCTCCTACGAGCAGTACTTC. Its protein is CASSLGLAQSSYEQYF.